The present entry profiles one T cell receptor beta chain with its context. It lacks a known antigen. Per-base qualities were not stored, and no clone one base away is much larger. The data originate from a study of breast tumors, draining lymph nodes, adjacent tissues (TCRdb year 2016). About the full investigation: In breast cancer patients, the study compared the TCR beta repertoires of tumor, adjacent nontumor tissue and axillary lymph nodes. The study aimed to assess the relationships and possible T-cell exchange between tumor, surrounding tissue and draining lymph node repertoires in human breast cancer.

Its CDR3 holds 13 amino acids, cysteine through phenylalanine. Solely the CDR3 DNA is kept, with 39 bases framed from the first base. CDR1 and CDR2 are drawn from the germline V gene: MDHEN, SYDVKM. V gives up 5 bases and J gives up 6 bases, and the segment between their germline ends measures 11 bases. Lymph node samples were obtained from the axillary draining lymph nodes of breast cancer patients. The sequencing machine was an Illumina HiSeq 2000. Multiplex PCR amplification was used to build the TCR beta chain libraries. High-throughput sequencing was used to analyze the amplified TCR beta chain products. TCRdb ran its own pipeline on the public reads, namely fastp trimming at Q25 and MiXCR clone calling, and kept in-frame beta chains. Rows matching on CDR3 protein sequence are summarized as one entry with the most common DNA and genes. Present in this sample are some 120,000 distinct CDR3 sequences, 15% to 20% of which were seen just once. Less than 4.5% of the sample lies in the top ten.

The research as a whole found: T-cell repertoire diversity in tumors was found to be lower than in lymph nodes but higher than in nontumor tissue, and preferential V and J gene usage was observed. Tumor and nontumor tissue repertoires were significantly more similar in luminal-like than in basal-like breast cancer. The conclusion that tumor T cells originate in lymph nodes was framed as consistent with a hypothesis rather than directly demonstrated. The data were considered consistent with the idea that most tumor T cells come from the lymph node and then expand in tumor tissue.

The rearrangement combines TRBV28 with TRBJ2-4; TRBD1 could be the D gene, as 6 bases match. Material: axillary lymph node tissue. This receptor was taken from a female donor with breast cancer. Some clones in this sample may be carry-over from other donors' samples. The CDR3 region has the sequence CASSTIQGNIQYF. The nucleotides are TGTGCCAGCAGTACTATACAGGGAAACATTCAGTACTTC.